This section outlines one T cell receptor beta chain sequence together with its context. The sample belongs to a study of PD-1 and CTLA-4 blockade in melanoma. Clones were sequenced by immunoSEQ multiplex PCR, and TCRdb holds only the in-frame ones, with some missing. Here the sample spans around 31,000 clones, about 87% being singletons. The V gene's germline CDR1 is SGHAT and CDR2 FQNNGV. Trimming took 3 bases from V and 2 from J; bases not matched to a gene: 1. This CDR3 contains 14 residues. The receptor was derived from a human donor with melanoma. The source was CD8+ T cells from peripheral blood, collected from a patient given anti-PD-1 treatment. The chain recombines TRBV11-2 with TRBJ1-5, with 7 bases matching TRBD1. The CDR3 here is CASSLGTGNQPQHF. The CDR3 region has the DNA TGTGCCAGCAGCTTGGGGACAGGCAATCAGCCCCAGCATTTT.